The 16 T cell receptor beta chains below come from one sample, sequenced in a study of beta chain features in type 1 diabetes. Notes on the study in general: Across all four CD4+ subsets, people with type 1 diabetes showed modestly shorter TCRB CDR3s.

Every bit of the isolated RNA underwent reverse transcription, so sequencing read expressed TCRB transcripts. Repertoires were generated with immunoSEQ multiplex PCR, while TCRdb's copy carries only in-frame clones and drops some. The sample holds some 160,000 clones, about 9% seen once. Their target antigens are unknown. The source material was central memory CD4+ T cells from blood. These receptors were collected from a woman aged 25 to 39 with type 1 diabetes.

The chain employs TRBV10-3 and TRBJ2-5; 7 bases map to TRBD1. The V gene's germline CDR1 is ENHRY and CDR2 SYGVKD. J gave up 2 bases and V 6 bases, and 6 bases lay outside the gene matches. This CDR3 has 14 residues. The CDR3 nucleotides read TGTGCCATCAGGGGGGACAGTGGTCAAGAGACCCAGTACTTC. It codes for CAIRGDSGQETQYF.

The chain employs TRBV7-3 and TRBJ2-7; TRBD2 agrees at 8 bases. Trimming took 5 bases from V and 2 from J; bases not matched to a gene: 8. The CDR3 contains 15 residues. Germline V gene data show CDR1 as SGHTA and CDR2 as FQGTGA. CDR3 sequence: CASSLAGGGTYEQYF. CDR3 DNA sequence: TGTGCCAGCAGCCTAGCGGGCGGGGGCACCTACGAGCAGTACTTC.

This chain uses TRBV28 with TRBJ1-3; D is ambiguous. Between the trimmed V and J ends, which lost 3 bases and 11 bases, there was a span of 11 bases. The CDR3 runs to 12 residues. CDR1 and CDR2 (germline): MDHEN, SYDVKM. The CDR3 reads CASSFEGRAIYF. Written as DNA, the CDR3 is TGTGCCAGCAGTTTTGAAGGGCGGGCCATATATTTT.

This clone was counted between two and nine times. The chain links TRBV9 to TRBJ2-3, with D hard to call. V was shortened by 1 base and J by 2 bases, with 11 bases between the two germline ends. The CDR3 is 15 residues long. Looked up from germline, CDR1 is SGDLS and CDR2 is YYNGEE. CDR3 in DNA: TGTGCCAGCAGCGTACAGGCTTCTCCCACAGATACGCAGTATTTT. The encoded protein is CASSVQASPTDTQYF.

The sample holds a few counts of this clone. The chain combines TRBV18 with TRBJ1-1, with a possible D match to TRBD1 (5 bases). Trimming shortened V by 2 bases and J by 5 bases, and 18 bases separated the two germline ends. The CDR3 has 16 amino acids. CDR1 and CDR2 (germline): KGHSH, LQKENI. The CDR3 region is CASSPTIAQGGTEAFF. DNA of the CDR3: TGTGCCAGCTCACCAACCATTGCCCAGGGAGGGACTGAAGCTTTCTTT.

There are a few counts of this clone. The V and J genes are TRBV5-6 and TRBJ1-1; 7 bases map to TRBD1. The CDR3 consists of 14 residues. V gave up 2 bases and J gave up 3 bases; unmatched junction bases: 4. Germline lookup yields CDR1 SGHDT and CDR2 YYEEEE. CDR3 in amino acids: CASSLRQGDTEAFF. DNA for the CDR3: TGTGCCAGCAGCTTACGTCAGGGGGACACTGAAGCTTTCTTT.

A few counts support this clone. This sequence joins TRBV30 and TRBJ2-3; no definite D call. Trimming took 3 bases from V and 2 from J, leaving 9 bases between them. The CDR3 totals 13 residues. CDR1 GTSNPN and CDR2 SVGIG come from the germline V gene (reference sequence). Here the CDR3 DNA reads TGTGCCTGGAGCGGGTTTACCACAGATACGCAGTATTTT. Translation gives CAWSGFTTDTQYF.

This chain joins TRBV7-9 and TRBJ2-1; TRBD2 matches at 7 bases. The trim removed 5 bases at V and 7 bases at J, leaving 11 bases unmatched. This CDR3 has 15 amino acids. CDR1 SEHNR and CDR2 FQNEAQ come from the germline V gene (reference sequence). The CDR3 DNA reads TGTGCCAGCAGCCGCGGGAGTCTAAGAGGGAATGAGCAGTTCTTC. Residues: CASSRGSLRGNEQFF.

This chain uses TRBV28 with TRBJ1-5, with D tentatively TRBD1 (6 bases). Germline-derived CDR1 and CDR2 are MDHEN and SYDVKM. V lost 8 bases, J lost 0 bases, and 17 bases lay in between. The CDR3 totals 16 residues. Here the CDR3 reads CASSSTGQYSNQPQHF. The CDR3 DNA is TGTGCCAGCTCTTCCACAGGGCAGTATAGCAATCAGCCCCAGCATTTT.

In this sample, this clone turned up a few times. The chain employs TRBV18 and TRBJ1-2, with TRBD1 matching over 8 bases. The CDR3 totals 16 residues. Looked up from germline, CDR1 is KGHSH and CDR2 is LQKENI. Trimming removed 5 bases from V and 0 bases from J; junction bases left unmatched: 8. CDR3 in amino acids: CASSSYGQGPNYGYTF. In DNA, the CDR3 is TGTGCCAGCTCATCCTATGGACAGGGCCCTAACTATGGCTACACCTTC.

This chain joins TRBV5-1 and TRBJ1-5, with a weak D call TRBD1 (6 bases). Germline V gene lookup returns CDR1 SGHRS and CDR2 YFSETQ. This CDR3 has 15 residues. V was pared by 4 bases and J by 0 bases, with 11 bases between. Here the CDR3 DNA reads TGCGCCAGCAGCCCGCAGGGGTATAGCAATCAGCCCCAGCATTTT. This translates into CASSPQGYSNQPQHF.

This clone was seen more than once but under ten times. This chain's CDR3 is CASSGRANEQFF. The CDR3 coding sequence is TGTGCCAGTAGCGGGAGGGCCAATGAGCAGTTCTTC. The chain links TRBV27 to TRBJ2-1; 11 bases agree with TRBD2. Trimming removed 9 bases from V and 6 bases from J; junction bases left unmatched: 1. This CDR3 comprises 12 residues. Looked up from germline, CDR1 is MNHEY and CDR2 is SMNVEV (reference sequence).

This clone turned up a few times. The chain is built from TRBV7-9 and TRBJ1-3; TRBD1 matches at 10 bases. CDR1 and CDR2 from the germline V gene are SEHNR and FQNEAQ (reference sequence). The J segment lost 2 bases and the V segment lost 5 bases, leaving 6 bases of the junction unmatched. The CDR3 runs 16 residues. For the CDR3, the DNA is TGTGCCAGCAGCCATCGACAGGGGGCAACTGGAAACACCATATATTTT. The encoded protein is CASSHRQGATGNTIYF.

The table lists this clone with a few counts. This rearrangement joins TRBV4-1 to TRBJ2-6; D unresolved. Trimming cost V 0 bases and J 4 bases, with 4 bases left between them. Germline values: CDR1 MGHRA, CDR2 YSYEKL. The CDR3 is 14 residues long. CDR3 sequence (DNA): TGCGCCAGCAGCCAAGAGGAGGGGGCCAACGTCCTGACTTTC. It yields the protein CASSQEEGANVLTF.

Only a few counts were recorded for this clone. The chain combines TRBV6-5 with TRBJ2-1; the D gene is possibly TRBD2 (5 bases). Trimming shortened V by 6 bases and J by 4 bases, and 16 bases separated the two germline ends. The CDR3 runs 15 residues. Germline V gene sequence: CDR1 MNHEY, CDR2 SVGAGI. The CDR3 bases are TGTGCCAGCAGCCCCGGACGGTGGACTTACAATGAGCAGTTCTTC. It translates to CASSPGRWTYNEQFF.

This clone was picked up a small number of times. The rearrangement joins TRBV4-1 to TRBJ2-5, with D possibly being TRBD2 (5 bases). Germline V gene data show CDR1 as MGHRA and CDR2 as YSYEKL. The germline V and J ends were trimmed by 4 bases and 7 bases, with 19 bases remaining between them. The CDR3 is 15 residues long. The CDR3 loop is CASSPTLDSSRTQYF. CDR3 coding DNA: TGCGCCAGCAGCCCCACCTTGGACTCCTCTCGGACCCAGTACTTC.